This T cell receptor (beta chain) was profiled in a study of shared clonotypes between healthy human individuals. CD45RO-negative, CCR7-selected cells formed the naive CD8 fraction, which excluded terminally differentiated effector memory CD45RA+ cells. TCRdb's table, derived via immunoSEQ multiplex PCR, lists solely in-frame clones and lacks some. The sample has under 850,000 clones, around 92% seen once. This clone appeared once. Germline CDR1 and CDR2: SQVTM and ANQGSEA. The CDR3 is 15 residues long. Trimming removed 5 bases from V and 5 bases from J, with 21 bases in between. This clonotype was sampled from a young man in good health. The sample was naive CD8+ T cells sorted from blood. This chain joins TRBV29-1 and TRBJ2-5; D tentatively fits TRBD1 or TRBD2 (5 bases each). The CDR3 nucleotides read TGCAGCGTTACACCGGGGCCGGAGGTTATTGAGACCCAGTACTTC. It is translated as CSVTPGPEVIETQYF.